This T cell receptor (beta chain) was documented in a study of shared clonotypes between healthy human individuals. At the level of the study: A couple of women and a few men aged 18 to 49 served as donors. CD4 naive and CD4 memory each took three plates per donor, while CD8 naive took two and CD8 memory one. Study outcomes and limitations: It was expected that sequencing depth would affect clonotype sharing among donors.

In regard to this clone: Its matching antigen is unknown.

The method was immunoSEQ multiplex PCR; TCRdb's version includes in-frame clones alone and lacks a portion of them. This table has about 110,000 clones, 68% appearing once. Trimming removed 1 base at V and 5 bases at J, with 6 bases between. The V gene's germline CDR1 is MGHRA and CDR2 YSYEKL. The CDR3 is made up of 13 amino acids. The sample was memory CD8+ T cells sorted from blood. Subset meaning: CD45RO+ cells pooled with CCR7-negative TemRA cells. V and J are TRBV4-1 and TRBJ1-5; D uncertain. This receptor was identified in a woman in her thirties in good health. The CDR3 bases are TGCGCCAGCAGCCAAGCAGATTATCAGCCCCAGCATTTT. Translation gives CASSQADYQPQHF.